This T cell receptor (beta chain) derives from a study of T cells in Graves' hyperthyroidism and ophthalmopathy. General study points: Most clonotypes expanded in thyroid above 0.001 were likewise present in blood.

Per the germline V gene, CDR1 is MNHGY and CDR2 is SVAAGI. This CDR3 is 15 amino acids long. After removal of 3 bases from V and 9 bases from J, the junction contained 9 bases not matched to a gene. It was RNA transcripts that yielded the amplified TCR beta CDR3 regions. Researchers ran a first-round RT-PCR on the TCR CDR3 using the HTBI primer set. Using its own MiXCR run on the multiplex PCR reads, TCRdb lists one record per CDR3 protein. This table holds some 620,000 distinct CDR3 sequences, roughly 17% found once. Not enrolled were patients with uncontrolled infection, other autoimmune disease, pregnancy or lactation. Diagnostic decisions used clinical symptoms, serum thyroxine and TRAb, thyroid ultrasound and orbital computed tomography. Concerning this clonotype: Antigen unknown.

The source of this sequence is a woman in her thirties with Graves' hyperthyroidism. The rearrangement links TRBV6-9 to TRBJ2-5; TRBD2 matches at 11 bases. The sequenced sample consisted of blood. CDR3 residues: CASSYIVTSGTAQYF. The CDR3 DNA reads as TGTGCCAGCAGTTACATTGTGACTAGCGGGACGGCCCAGTACTTC.